This T cell receptor (beta chain) is from a study of shared clonotypes between healthy human individuals. Study details: Sampling drew on donors who were a couple of women and a few men aged 18 to 49.

Positively selected for CCR7, the CD45RO-negative cells used as naive CD8 cells excluded terminally differentiated effector memory CD45RA+ cells. Genomic DNA per cell subset filled all wells of several immunoSEQ plates. Profiled with immunoSEQ multiplex PCR; TCRdb holds only in-frame clones, not every one. The sample records about 2.1 million clones, roughly 93% being singletons. Sequenced input: naive CD8+ T cells from PBMCs. This clonotype was sampled from a man between 18 and 35 years old in good health. Some clones in this sample may be carry-over from other donors' samples.

The CDR3 nucleotides read TGTGCCAGCAGCCCACCCCGATATTTGGGCCACACCTTC. Protein product: CASSPPRYLGHTF. The chain is built from TRBV7-9 and TRBJ1-2; D gene unclear. The CDR3 is 13 residues long. V dropped 5 bases and J dropped 12 bases, with 19 bases sitting between them. Per the germline V gene, CDR1 is SEHNR and CDR2 is FQNEAQ (reference sequence).